These 5 T cell receptor beta chains originate from one sample sequenced in a study of T cell repertoires in aging, cancer and after chemotherapy. The template was genomic DNA from peripheral blood, not RNA. Rearranged V-D-J TRB sequences were amplified with a mixed TRB-A/B primer pool. TCRdb fed the multiplex PCR reads into MiXCR, producing one record per CDR3 protein. This sample has approximately 6,300 distinct CDR3 sequences, with about 31% found just once. The sample taken for sequencing was blood. These receptors originate from a human donor with a blood cancer.

This clonotype occurred a few times. The chain recombines TRBV6-5 with TRBJ1-5, with TRBD1 as a possible D gene (5 bases). Germline-derived CDR1 and CDR2 are MNHEY and SVGAGI. The V and J ends lost 7 bases and 1 base respectively, with 14 bases between them. The CDR3 runs to 15 residues. In DNA, the CDR3 is TGTGCCAGCATTGGAGGGGAAGGGAGCAATCAGCCCCAGCATTTT. Amino acid sequence: CASIGGEGSNQPQHF.

The sample holds a few counts of this clonotype. The chain couples TRBV6-2 or TRBV6-3 to TRBJ2-7; D is unclear. Germline CDR1 MNHEY, CDR2 SVGEGT. The CDR3 has 14 amino acids. CDR3 protein: CATARSPGSYEQYF. In DNA form, the CDR3 reads TGTGCTACAGCCCGGTCCCCCGGGTCCTACGAGCAGTACTTC.

The gene calls are TRBV5-6 and TRBJ1-5; possible D gene TRBD1, 5 bases. This CDR3 contains 14 residues. With 3 bases removed from V and 5 bases from J, the gap between germline ends came to 12 bases. CDR1 and CDR2 (germline): SGHDT, YYEEEE. The CDR3 spells CASSYGTGYQPQHF. The DNA for the CDR3 is TGTGCCAGCAGCTATGGGACCGGTTATCAGCCCCAGCATTTT.

This clonotype was detected only a few times. The rearrangement uses TRBV27 and TRBJ2-1, with TRBD1 matching 7 bases. The germline V gene encodes CDR1 MNHEY and CDR2 SMNVEV (reference sequence). The length of the CDR3 is 14 residues. Trimming cost V 1 base and J 5 bases; bases outside gene matches: 2. Here the CDR3 reads CASSLLTGNNEQFF. The CDR3 DNA reads as TGTGCCAGCAGTTTATTGACAGGGAACAATGAGCAGTTCTTC.

The chain recombines TRBV5-1 with TRBJ2-5, with 12 bases identical to TRBD1. This CDR3 contains 16 residues. V lost 4 bases and J lost 0; bases outside the gene matches: 4. Germline loops: CDR1 SGHRS, CDR2 YFSETQ. In nucleotides, the CDR3 is TGCGCCAGCAGCGGGGGGACAGGGGGCTACCAAGAGACCCAGTACTTC. It specifies CASSGGTGGYQETQYF.